This T cell receptor (beta chain) was sequenced during a study of cytotoxic CD8 clonotypes in ibrutinib-treated CLL. V was cut by 4 bases and J by 1 base, with 8 bases left in between. The CDR3 extends over 13 amino acids. Germline assignment: CDR1 SGHRS and CDR2 YFSETQ. Worth noting for this clone: Its antigen is unknown.

Produced via immunoSEQ multiplex PCR; TCRdb's table is partial and in-frame only. The sample lists some 140,000 clones; approximately 81% were seen once. Findings and limits, study-wide: Circulating CD8+ T-cell counts were tracked by baseline clonality, which exceeded that of age-matched healthy donors. Few clonotypes were public, and these shrank or held steady under treatment.

The specimen comprised PBMCs, sampled after 12 months of ibrutinib treatment. The rearrangement uses TRBV5-1 and TRBJ2-5, with D possibly called TRBD1 or TRBD2 (6 bases each). The sequence derives from a human donor with chronic lymphocytic leukemia. CDR3 nucleotides: TGCGCCAGCAGCGGGGGGCCCCAAGAGACCCAGTACTTC. Its translation: CASSGGPQETQYF.